The following is a TCR beta chain sequence with its context. The Seattle patients, enrolled during active infection, were followed longitudinally. The data stem from a study of blood T cell repertoires in COVID-19. Study-level background: Samples came from the United States, Italy and Spain, spanning acute and convalescent COVID-19. Nucleic acid was either cDNA or gDNA, and it came from T cells, B-cell-depleted T cells, or PBMCs.

The CDR3 runs to 14 residues. The germline V gene has CDR1 MDHEN and CDR2 SYDVKM. J was trimmed by 6 bases and V by 8 bases; bases with no gene match: 13. Original processing notes: Estimation of nucleated cell counts relied on the amplification of reference gene primers. TCRdb's table, derived via immunoSEQ multiplex PCR, lists solely in-frame clones and lacks some. The V and J calls and clone size were taken over from that table, and D and trimming were inferred from the DNA. Of 540,000 or so clones in the sample, roughly 89% were seen once. Input material: peripheral blood. The chain carries TRBV28 and TRBJ2-7; 7 bases map to TRBD2. The source is a woman aged 50 to 65 with COVID-19, enrolled during active disease. CDR3 in amino acids: CASGSRDYISEQYF. CDR3 bases: TGTGCCAGCGGGTCTCGGGACTACATCTCCGAGCAGTACTTC. The whole variable domain, filled in from reference TRBV28 and TRBJ2-7, reads DVKVTQSSRYLVKRTGEKVFLECVQDMDHENMFWYRQDPGLGLRLIYFSYDVKMKEKGDIPEGYSVSREKKERFSLILESASTNQTSMYLCASGSRDYISEQYFGPGTRLTVT.